What follows are 25 T cell receptor beta chains derived from one specimen sequenced in a study of human T cells and chemical hapten exposure. Documented time point: pre-sensitization, week 0. As to treatment: therapeutic diphenylcyclopropenone sensitization with weekly scalp DPC. In TCRdb, the RACE reads were re-called with MiXCR into one record per CDR3 protein. This table holds 120,000 or so distinct CDR3 sequences, approximately 12% found once. Sequencing was performed on whole blood, taken in connection with sensitization to the hapten diphenylcyclopropenone (DPC). The receptors were gathered from a young woman with alopecia areata. Some clones in this sample may be carry-over from other donors' samples.

This clonotype was observed at least ten times. The J gene is TRBJ2-3, the V gene TRBV2, with D unresolved. Trimming stripped 3 bases from V and 4 bases from J, with 2 bases between. The CDR3 loop spans 11 amino acids. Germline values: CDR1 SNHLY, CDR2 FYNNEI. The CDR3 loop reads CASSEADTQYF. The CDR3 DNA is TGTGCCAGCAGTGAGGCAGATACGCAGTATTTT.

A few counts support this clonotype. This chain joins TRBV6-6 and TRBJ2-1, with D unresolved. V was shortened by 4 bases and J by 4 bases, with 8 bases between the two germline ends. Germline assignment: CDR1 MNHNY and CDR2 SVGAGI (reference sequence). The CDR3 extends over 13 amino acids. The CDR3 region is CASSLVFYNEQFF. The CDR3, as DNA: TGTGCCAGCAGTTTGGTTTTTTACAATGAGCAGTTCTTC.

V is TRBV7-9 and J is TRBJ2-2; TRBD2 is a possible D gene (6 bases). The germline V and J ends were trimmed by 10 bases and 4 bases, with 19 bases remaining between them. CDR3 size: 15 residues. Per germline, CDR1 SEHNR and CDR2 FQNEAQ (reference sequence). The CDR3 DNA follows: TGTGCCACACCCCCCAGGGACGGGAGCACCGGGGAGCTGTTTTTT. This codes for CATPPRDGSTGELFF.

J is TRBJ2-3 and V is TRBV18, with D uncertain. CDR3 size: 13 residues. Trimming removed 2 bases from V and 6 bases from J, with 9 bases in between. CDR1 is KGHSH, CDR2 LQKENI, per germline. The CDR3 sequence is CASSPTFLDTQYF. The CDR3 DNA reads TGTGCCAGCTCACCAACGTTTCTGGATACGCAGTATTTT.

This clonotype has a count of ten or more. V is TRBV7-9 and J is TRBJ2-7; perhaps TRBD1 as D (6 bases). V was shortened by 3 bases and J by 6 bases, with 18 bases between the two germline ends. Germline V gene data show CDR1 as SEHNR and CDR2 as FQNEAQ (reference sequence). The CDR3 extends over 15 amino acids. The CDR3 nucleotides read TGTGCCAGCAGCTTCTCGGACAGTCTCCCTATCGAGCAGTACTTC. This gives the protein CASSFSDSLPIEQYF.

This clonotype was observed a few times. The V gene is TRBV2, the J gene TRBJ1-2; weak D call: TRBD1 (6 bases). The germline gives CDR1 SNHLY, CDR2 FYNNEI. V dropped 3 bases and J dropped 4 bases, with 18 bases sitting between them. This CDR3 is built from 16 residues. The DNA for the CDR3 is TGTGCCAGCAGTGAGGGGGGGCTACCGTTGAGCTATGGCTACACCTTC. It encodes CASSEGGLPLSYGYTF.

This clonotype has only a few counts. The chain is built from TRBV7-2 and TRBJ2-5; 8 positions match TRBD1. Germline V gene data show CDR1 as SGHTA and CDR2 as FQGNSA. This CDR3 is 16 amino acids long. Trimming cost V 4 bases and J 2 bases; bases outside gene matches: 9. The DNA for the CDR3 is TGTGCCAGCAGCTCCCAGGGGGCGAACCCACAAGAGACCCAGTACTTC. Its protein is CASSSQGANPQETQYF.

This clonotype was recorded many times. The chain has TRBV18 and TRBJ1-5; 7 positions agree with TRBD1. The germline gives CDR1 KGHSH, CDR2 LQKENI. CDR3 length: 15 residues. V shed 0 bases and J 6 bases; nucleotides not matched to a gene: 5. CDR3 DNA sequence: TGTGCCAGCTCACCACCGCAAGGGGGCCGTCAGCCCCAGCATTTT. It specifies CASSPPQGGRQPQHF. The full variable domain, completed using reference TRBV18 and TRBJ1-5, is NAGVMQNPRHLVRRRGQEARLRCSPMKGHSHVYWYRQLPEEGLKFMVYLQKENIIDESGMPKERFSAEFPKEGPSILRIQQVVRGDSAAYFCASSPPQGGRQPQHFGDGTRLSIL.

The table lists this clonotype with many counts. This rearrangement joins TRBV19 to TRBJ2-3; a weak D match, TRBD1 (6 bases). Between the trimmed V and J ends, which lost 5 bases and 4 bases, there was a span of 16 bases. The CDR3 extends over 15 amino acids. CDR1 is LNHDA and CDR2 is SQIVND in the germline V gene (reference sequence). This CDR3 reads CASSATGSQSDTQYF. DNA for the CDR3: TGTGCCAGTAGTGCGACAGGTAGTCAGTCAGATACGCAGTATTTT.

This clonotype has more than one count but fewer than ten. This sequence joins TRBV20-1 and TRBJ2-6, with D uncertain. Trimming removed 3 bases at V and 4 bases at J, with 7 bases between. The CDR3 length is 13 residues. The germline V gene has CDR1 DFQATT and CDR2 SNEGSKA (reference sequence). The CDR3 DNA reads TGCAGTGCTAGCCCCTTCGGGGCCAACGTCCTGACTTTC. It yields the protein CSASPFGANVLTF.

The V gene is TRBV28, the J gene TRBJ1-2, with 8 bases identical to TRBD1. Germline V gene lookup returns CDR1 MDHEN and CDR2 SYDVKM. This CDR3 has 18 residues. V shed 2 bases, J shed 5 bases, and the junction held 16 bases outside the gene matches. The CDR3 DNA sequence: TGTGCCAGCAGTTTAAAGGGGACAGGCCTCCTAATTCGGTATGGCTACACCTTC. Its translation: CASSLKGTGLLIRYGYTF.

The sample holds a few counts of this clonotype. The DNA for the CDR3 is TGTGCCAGCAGCTTATTCGCAGGGGGGTATGAGACCCAGTACTTC. This sequence encodes CASSLFAGGYETQYF. The chain couples TRBV7-7 to TRBJ2-5, with a weak D call TRBD1 (7 bases). Germline-derived CDR1 and CDR2 are SSHAT and FNYEAQ (reference sequence). The V and J ends lost 2 bases and 5 bases respectively, with 15 bases between them. The CDR3 is 15 amino acids.

The table lists this clonotype with many counts. The V gene is TRBV12-3 or TRBV12-4, the J gene TRBJ2-7, with D possibly matching TRBD2 (6 bases). Trimming took 6 bases from V and 5 from J, leaving 17 bases between them. The CDR3 is made up of 14 amino acids. CDR3 bases: TGTGCCAGCAGCCCCCGCCTAGCGATCGACGAGCAGTACTTC. Translation gives CASSPRLAIDEQYF.

This clonotype was found a few times. The V call is TRBV12-3 or TRBV12-4, the J call TRBJ1-1; D possibly corresponds to TRBD1 (5 bases). This CDR3 is built from 14 residues. V was cut by 3 bases and J by 5 bases, with 13 bases left in between. CDR3 amino acids: CASSLYGGRTEAFF. In DNA form, the CDR3 reads TGTGCCAGCAGTTTGTATGGGGGTCGTACTGAAGCTTTCTTT.

This clonotype has a count of ten or more. CDR3 loop: CASSKVETDTQYF. In nucleotides, the CDR3 is TGTGCCAGCAGTAAGGTAGAAACAGATACGCAGTATTTT. This rearrangement joins TRBV6-2 or TRBV6-3 to TRBJ2-3; D gene ambiguous. CDR1 is MNHEY and CDR2 is SVGEGT in the germline V gene. The CDR3 has 13 amino acids. Between the trimmed V and J ends, which lost 5 bases and 3 bases, there was a span of 9 bases.

This clonotype has at least ten counts. The V call is TRBV5-1, the J call TRBJ1-6; 7 bases agree with TRBD1. Germline V gives CDR1 SGHRS, CDR2 YFSETQ. J gave up 7 bases and V 0 bases, and 7 bases lay outside the gene matches. This CDR3 has 16 amino acids. CDR3 sequence (DNA): TGCGCCAGCAGCTTGGAGTCCGGGACAGTAAATTCACCCCTCCACTTT. Protein sequence: CASSLESGTVNSPLHF.

This clonotype was counted at least ten times. The V gene is TRBV7-6, the J gene TRBJ2-1, with 13 nucleotides matching TRBD2. Germline V lookup: CDR1 SGHVS, CDR2 FNYEAQ. V lost 5 bases, J lost 6 bases, and 7 bases stayed unmatched. The CDR3 is 16 residues long. The CDR3 DNA reads TGTGCCAGCAGCGTACTTACTAGCGGGGGGGCCAATGAGCAGTTCTTC. It is translated as CASSVLTSGGANEQFF. The complete variable domain, with remaining parts taken from reference TRBV7-6 and TRBJ2-1, reads GAGVSQSPRYKVTKRGQDVALRCDPISGHVSLYWYRQALGQGPEFLTYFNYEAQQDKSGLPNDRFSAERPEGSISTLTIQRTEQRDSAMYRCASSVLTSGGANEQFFGPGTRLTVL.

The CDR3 loop reads CASSLSRVQPQHF. The CDR3 nucleotides read TGTGCCAGCAGCTTGTCGCGGGTACAGCCCCAGCATTTT. V and J are TRBV5-6 and TRBJ1-5; D is unclear. Germline V lookup: CDR1 SGHDT, CDR2 YYEEEE. The CDR3 loop spans 13 amino acids. V was clipped by 1 base and J by 7 bases, with 9 bases between them.

The table lists this clonotype with a few counts. This chain links TRBV12-5 with TRBJ2-5; D possibly corresponds to TRBD2 (5 bases). Trimming removed 5 bases at V and 6 bases at J, with 25 bases between. There are 17 residues in the CDR3. Per the germline V gene, CDR1 is LGHNT and CDR2 is FRNRAP. The CDR3 DNA is TGTGCTAGTGGTCTCTCGCCGGTTCGGACTGGTCAAAAGACCCAGTACTTC. Amino acid sequence: CASGLSPVRTGQKTQYF. Based on the CDR3 plus reference TRBV12-5 and TRBJ2-5, the full variable domain is DARVTQTPRHKVTEMGQEVTMRCQPILGHNTVFWYRQTMMQGLELLAYFRNRAPLDDSGMPKDRFSAEMPDATLATLKIQPSEPRDSAVYFCASGLSPVRTGQKTQYFGPGTRLLVL.

Only a few counts were recorded for this clonotype. V is TRBV27 and J is TRBJ2-5, with 9 bases aligning to TRBD1. The CDR3 consists of 15 residues. V shed 5 bases, J shed 5 bases, and the junction held 9 bases outside the gene matches. Germline V gene data show CDR1 as MNHEY and CDR2 as SMNVEV (reference sequence). Here the CDR3 reads CASSPQQGAFETQYF. The CDR3 coding sequence is TGTGCCAGCAGTCCTCAACAGGGGGCATTCGAGACCCAGTACTTC.

In regard to this clonotype: As the CDR3 is not closed by the conserved phenylalanine or tryptophan, this likely results from a read error. Because the CDR3's place on the DNA is in doubt, the DNA is left out and the CDR3 is given as listed by TCRdb. V usage is TRBV12-3 or TRBV12-4 and J usage is TRBJ2-3; TRBD2, the table's D call, was not compared with the DNA. Including both end residues, the CDR3 is 13 amino acids long. CDR3 sequence reads: CASSSWTSGGARM.

This sequence joins TRBV2 and TRBJ1-1; TRBD1 agrees at 8 bases. In germline, CDR1 is SNHLY, CDR2 FYNNEI. CDR3 length equals 13 residues. The J segment lost 5 bases and the V segment lost 4 bases, leaving 3 bases of the junction unmatched. CDR3 amino acids: CASSVTGATEAFF. The CDR3 bases are TGTGCCAGCAGTGTGACAGGGGCGACTGAAGCTTTCTTT.

The chain is built from TRBV7-9 and TRBJ2-7; D possibly corresponds to TRBD2 (6 bases). This CDR3 spans 16 amino acids. V lost 4 bases and J lost 3, with 19 bases in between. CDR1 is SEHNR, CDR2 FQNEAQ, per germline (reference sequence). For the CDR3, the DNA is TGTGCCAGCAGCTCCTCGGGGGTCGACGACTACTACGAGCAGTACTTC. Translated, it gives CASSSSGVDDYYEQYF.

This clonotype showed up just a few times. The rearrangement links TRBV2 to TRBJ1-6; possible D gene TRBD1, 5 bases. Trimming cost V 4 bases and J 7 bases, with 14 bases left between them. The germline V gene has CDR1 SNHLY and CDR2 FYNNEI. The CDR3 runs to 15 residues. Here the CDR3 DNA reads TGTGCCAGCAGTGTCAACGGGGCGGTGAATTCACCCCTCCACTTT. Translated: CASSVNGAVNSPLHF. The complete variable domain, with remaining parts taken from reference TRBV2 and TRBJ1-6, reads EPEVTQTPSHQVTQMGQEVILRCVPISNHLYFYWYRQILGQKVEFLVSFYNNEISEKSEIFDDQFSVERPDGSNFTLKIRSTKLEDSAMYFCASSVNGAVNSPLHFGNGTRLTVT.

This clonotype turned up a few times. The chain is built from TRBV7-2 and TRBJ2-7, with TRBD2 matching 7 bases. With 3 bases clipped from V and 2 bases from J, the junction kept 7 bases outside the gene matches. Per the germline V gene, CDR1 is SGHTA and CDR2 is FQGNSA. The length of the CDR3 is 15 residues. The CDR3 loop is CASSLSSGDPYEQYF. DNA for the CDR3: TGTGCCAGCAGCTTGTCCAGCGGGGATCCCTACGAGCAGTACTTC.